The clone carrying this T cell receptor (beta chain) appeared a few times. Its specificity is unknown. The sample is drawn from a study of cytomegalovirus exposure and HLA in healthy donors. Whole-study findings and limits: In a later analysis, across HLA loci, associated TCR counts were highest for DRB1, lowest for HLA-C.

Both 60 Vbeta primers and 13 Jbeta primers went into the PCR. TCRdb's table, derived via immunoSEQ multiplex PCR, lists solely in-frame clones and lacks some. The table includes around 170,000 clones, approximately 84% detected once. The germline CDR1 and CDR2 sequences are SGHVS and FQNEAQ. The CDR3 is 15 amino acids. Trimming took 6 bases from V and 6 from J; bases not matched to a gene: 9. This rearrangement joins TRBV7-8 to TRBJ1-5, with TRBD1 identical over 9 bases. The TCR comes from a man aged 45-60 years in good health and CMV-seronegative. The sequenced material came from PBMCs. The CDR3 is CASSPRTGGFQPQHF. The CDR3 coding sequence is TGTGCCAGCAGTCCTCGCACAGGGGGCTTTCAGCCCCAGCATTTT.